The text below deals with one T cell receptor beta chain. Its antigen is still unknown. Other nucleotide sequences in the sample specify the same CDR3. The sample belongs to a study of shared clonotypes between healthy human individuals. Study-wide points: Researchers found naive subsets generally carried larger estimated richness than memory subsets.

Germline-derived CDR1 and CDR2 are MNHEY and SVGAGI. CDR3 length equals 15 residues. The V gene lost 0 bases and the J gene lost 3 bases, with 11 bases spanning the gap. Donors included only healthy HIV-negative adults lacking recent acute infections or vaccinations. Produced via immunoSEQ multiplex PCR; TCRdb's table is partial and in-frame only. The profile shows under 1,100,000 clones, around 82% of them singletons. The sequence was collected from a man aged 18 to 35 in good health. Some clones in this sample may be carry-over from other donors' samples. Sample: memory CD4+ T cells from PBMCs. Subset given: CD45RA-negative fraction. The rearrangement joins TRBV6-5 to TRBJ2-5, with a weak D call TRBD1 (7 bases). The DNA of the CDR3 is TGTGCCAGCAGTTACTCGGCGGGGACAGAAGAGACCCAGTACTTC. This encodes CASSYSAGTEETQYF.